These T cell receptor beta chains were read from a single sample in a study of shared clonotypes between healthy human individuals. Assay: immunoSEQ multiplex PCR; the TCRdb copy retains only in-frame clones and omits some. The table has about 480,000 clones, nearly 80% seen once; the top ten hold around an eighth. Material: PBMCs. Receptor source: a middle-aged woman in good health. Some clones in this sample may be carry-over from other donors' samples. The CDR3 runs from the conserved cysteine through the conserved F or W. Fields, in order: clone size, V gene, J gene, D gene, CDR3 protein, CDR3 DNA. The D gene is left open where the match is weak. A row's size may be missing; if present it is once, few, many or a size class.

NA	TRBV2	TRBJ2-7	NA	CASGGSGLYEQYF	TGTGCCAGCGGGGGTTCAGGTCTCTACGAGCAGTACTTC
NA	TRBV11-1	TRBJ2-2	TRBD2	CASSPVAGVKSGELFF	TGTGCCAGCAGCCCCGTAGCGGGAGTTAAATCCGGGGAGCTGTTTTTT
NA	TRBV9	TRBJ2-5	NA	CASSPTRIQETQYF	TGTGCCAGCAGCCCGACTAGAATACAAGAGACCCAGTACTTC
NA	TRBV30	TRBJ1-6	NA	CAWKGPPTHSPLHF	TGTGCCTGGAAGGGGCCCCCGACACATTCACCCCTCCACTTT
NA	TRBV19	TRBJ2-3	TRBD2	CATSTSGISDTQYF	TGTGCCACTTCAACTAGCGGGATCTCAGATACGCAGTATTTT
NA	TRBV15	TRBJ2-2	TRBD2	CATRPGLADTGELFF	TGTGCCACCAGACCCGGACTAGCGGATACCGGGGAGCTGTTTTTT
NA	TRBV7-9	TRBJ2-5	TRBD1	CASSAPGTAGLDQYF	TGTGCCAGCAGCGCCCCCGGGACAGCCGGGTTGGACCAGTACTTC
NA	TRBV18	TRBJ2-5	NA	CASSPPNAETQYF	TGTGCCAGCTCACCACCGAACGCAGAGACCCAGTACTTC
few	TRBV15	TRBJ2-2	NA	CATSRDYNTGELFF	TGTGCCACCAGCAGAGATTATAACACCGGGGAGCTGTTTTTT
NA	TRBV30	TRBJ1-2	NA	CAWRKDENYGYTF	TGTGCCTGGAGAAAGGACGAGAACTATGGCTACACCTTC
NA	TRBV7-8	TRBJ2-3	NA	CASSLVSASDTQYF	TGTGCCAGCAGCTTAGTATCCGCGTCTGATACGCAGTATTTT
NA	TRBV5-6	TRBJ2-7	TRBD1	CASSFLQGGGYEQYF	TGTGCCAGCAGCTTTTTACAGGGGGGAGGCTACGAGCAGTACTTC
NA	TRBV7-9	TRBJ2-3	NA	CASSSGPSGDTQYF	TGTGCCAGCAGCTCGGGACCGAGCGGAGATACGCAGTATTTT
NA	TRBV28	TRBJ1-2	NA	CASSLLTNLRNYGYTF	TGTGCCAGCAGTTTATTAACCAACCTTCGAAACTATGGCTACACCTTC
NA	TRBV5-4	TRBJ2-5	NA	CASSPGGLRVGETQYF	TGTGCCAGCAGCCCGGGCGGTCTGAGGGTCGGGGAGACCCAGTACTTC
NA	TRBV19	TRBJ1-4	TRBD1	CASSADREKLFF	TGTGCCAGTAGTGCGGACAGGGAAAAACTGTTTTTT
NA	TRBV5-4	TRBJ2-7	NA	CASSLGGISYEQYF	TGTGCCAGCAGCTTGGGTGGGATCTCCTACGAGCAGTACTTC
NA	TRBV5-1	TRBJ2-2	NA	CASSLRNTGELFF	TGCGCCAGCAGCTTGCGGAACACCGGGGAGCTGTTTTTT
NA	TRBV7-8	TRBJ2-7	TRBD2	CASSRAGEYYEQYF	TGTGCCAGCAGCCGAGCGGGGGAATACTACGAGCAGTACTTC
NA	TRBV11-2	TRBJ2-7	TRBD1	CASSWGTGRYEQYF	TGTGCCAGCAGCTGGGGGACAGGGCGCTACGAGCAGTACTTC
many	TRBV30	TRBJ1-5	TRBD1	CAWSMGQGNQPQHF	TGTGCCTGGAGTATGGGACAGGGGAATCAGCCCCAGCATTTT
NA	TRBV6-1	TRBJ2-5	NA	CASSEAGGVQETQYF	TGTGCCAGCAGTGAAGCAGGCGGGGTCCAAGAGACCCAGTACTTC
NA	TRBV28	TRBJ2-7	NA	CASSIPGSSYEQYF	TGTGCCAGCAGCATACCGGGATCCTCCTACGAGCAGTACTTC
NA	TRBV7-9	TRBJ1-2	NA	CATDRWGILYGYTF	TGTGCCACTGACCGGTGGGGCATCCTCTATGGCTACACCTTC
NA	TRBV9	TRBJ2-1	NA	CASSVATGTPGYEQFF	TGTGCCAGCAGCGTTGCCACCGGGACTCCCGGGTATGAGCAGTTCTTC
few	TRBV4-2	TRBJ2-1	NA	CASSQGQTRTDEQFF	TGTGCCAGCAGCCAGGGTCAGACTAGGACTGATGAGCAGTTCTTC
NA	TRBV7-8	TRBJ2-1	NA	CASSLSRRTKYNEQFF	TGTGCCAGCAGCTTAAGTCGCCGTACGAAGTACAATGAGCAGTTCTTC
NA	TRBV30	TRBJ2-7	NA	CAWSALGPSSYEQYF	TGTGCCTGGAGCGCTTTGGGGCCGAGCTCCTACGAGCAGTACTTC
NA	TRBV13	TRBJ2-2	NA	CASSLGSGQSNTGELFF	TGTGCCAGCAGCTTAGGCTCAGGACAGAGCAACACCGGGGAGCTGTTTTTT
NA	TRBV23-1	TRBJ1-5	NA	CASSRLSGPSGKGNQPQHF	TGCGCCAGCAGTCGCTTAAGCGGTCCCTCAGGAAAGGGGAATCAGCCCCAGCATTTT
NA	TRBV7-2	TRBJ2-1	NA	CASSLLAGQRYEQFF	TGTGCCAGCAGCTTATTGGCGGGACAGCGGTATGAGCAGTTCTTC
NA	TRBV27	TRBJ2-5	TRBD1	CASSFWDRGLETQYF	TGTGCCAGCAGTTTTTGGGACAGGGGGCTGGAGACCCAGTACTTC
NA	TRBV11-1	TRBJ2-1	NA	CASSPRRHSGVALLYEQFF	TGTGCCAGCAGCCCTCGACGGCATAGCGGAGTGGCCCTCCTCTATGAGCAGTTCTTC
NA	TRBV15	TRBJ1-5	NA	CATSRDLSADLTQHF	TGTGCCACCAGCAGAGATTTGTCCGCAGATTTGACCCAGCATTTT
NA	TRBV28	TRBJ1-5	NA	CASSLGLRHHTLDQPQHF	TGTGCCAGCAGTTTAGGGCTGAGACACCATACCTTGGATCAGCCCCAGCATTTT
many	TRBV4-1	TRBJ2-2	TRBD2	CASSQVNSGRARTGELFF	TGCGCCAGCAGCCAAGTGAATAGCGGGAGGGCTAGGACCGGGGAGCTGTTTTTT
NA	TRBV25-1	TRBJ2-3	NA	CASSLLADTQYF	TGTGCCAGCAGTCTACTAGCAGATACGCAGTATTTT
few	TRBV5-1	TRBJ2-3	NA	CASSLATSTDTQYF	TGCGCCAGCAGCTTGGCGACTAGCACAGATACGCAGTATTTT
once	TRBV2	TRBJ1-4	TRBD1	CASSEALRGREKLFF	TGTGCCAGCAGTGAAGCGCTAAGGGGGCGGGAAAAACTGTTTTTT
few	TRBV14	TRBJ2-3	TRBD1	CASSQHRGQRDTQYF	TGTGCCAGCAGCCAGCACAGGGGGCAAAGAGATACGCAGTATTTT
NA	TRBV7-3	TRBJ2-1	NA	CASSLSGAVGDEQFF	TGTGCCAGCAGCCTCAGTGGGGCCGTTGGTGATGAGCAGTTCTTC
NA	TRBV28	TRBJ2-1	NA	CASSFLVTKQFF	TGTGCCAGCAGTTTTTTAGTTACGAAGCAGTTCTTC
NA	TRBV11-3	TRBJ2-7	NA	CASSDLTREQYF	TGTGCCAGCAGCGATCTCACTCGCGAGCAGTACTTC
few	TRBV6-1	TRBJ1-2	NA	CASSDHQAHGYTF	TGTGCCAGCAGTGATCACCAAGCACATGGCTACACCTTC
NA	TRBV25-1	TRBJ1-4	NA	CASSAVATNEKLFF	TGTGCCAGCAGTGCGGTAGCAACTAATGAAAAACTGTTTTTT
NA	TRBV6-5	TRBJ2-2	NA	CASRVSGGATGELFF	TGTGCCAGCAGGGTTTCTGGGGGCGCGACCGGGGAGCTGTTTTTT
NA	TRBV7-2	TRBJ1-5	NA	CASSGQSGGNQPQHF	TGTGCCAGCAGCGGACAGAGTGGTGGCAATCAGCCCCAGCATTTT
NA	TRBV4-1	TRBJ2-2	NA	CASSPPESPTGELFF	TGCGCCAGCAGCCCCCCCGAGAGCCCCACCGGGGAGCTGTTTTTT